This T cell receptor (beta chain) derives from a study of Graves' ophthalmopathy and Graves' hyperthyroidism. The authors amplified TCR beta CDR3 regions, and they did so from RNA transcripts for repertoire sequencing. Second-round multiplex PCR came after first-round RT-PCR with HTBI primers. In TCRdb, the multiplex PCR reads were re-called with MiXCR into one record per CDR3 protein. This sample has 350,000 to 400,000 distinct CDR3 sequences, with 15% found just once. Germline CDR1 is LGHDT and CDR2 is YNNKEL (reference sequence). The CDR3 contains 14 residues. V shed 0 bases and J shed 1 base, with 6 bases lying between them.

The sequencing input was peripheral blood. The clonotype comes from a woman between 18 and 29 years old with stable Graves' hyperthyroidism. The chain uses TRBV3-1 and TRBJ1-2; D is unresolved. The CDR3, as DNA: TGTGCCAGCAGCCAAGATACCCTTAACTATGGCTACACCTTC. Its translation is CASSQDTLNYGYTF.